What follows are 24 T cell receptor beta chains derived from one specimen sequenced in a study of human T cells and chemical hapten exposure. TCRdb analysed the RACE reads with MiXCR anew, one entry per CDR3 protein. The table shows tens of thousands of distinct CDR3 sequences, with around a tenth occurring only once. Time point: patch test 2, 6 weeks after DPC sensitization. Treatment described: therapeutic diphenylcyclopropenone sensitization with weekly scalp DPC. Sequenced here: whole blood, sampled in connection with sensitization to the hapten diphenylcyclopropenone (DPC). The source of these receptors is a man between 25 and 39 years old with alopecia areata. Some clones in this sample may be carry-over from other donors' samples.

The CDR3 loop is CASSAPGRPDTQYF. The CDR3 region has the DNA TGTGCCAGCAGTGCCCCGGGGCGCCCAGATACGCAGTATTTT. The rearrangement links TRBV12-3 or TRBV12-4 to TRBJ2-3, with D tentatively TRBD1 or TRBD2 (5 bases each). The CDR3 covers 14 residues. V lost 5 bases and J lost 4, with 13 bases in between.

This chain uses TRBV3-1 with TRBJ1-1, with D hard to call. CDR1 and CDR2 from the germline V gene are LGHDT and YNNKEL (reference sequence). The V end lost 4 bases, the J end lost 4 bases, and 7 bases lay between the germline ends. CDR3 length equals 12 residues. CDR3 nucleotide sequence: TGTGCCAGCAGCCCTTCGTCCACTGAAGCTTTCTTT. The encoded protein is CASSPSSTEAFF.

This clonotype was recorded a few times. V and J are TRBV6-2 or TRBV6-3 and TRBJ2-7; D unresolved. The CDR3 has 12 residues. Germline V lookup: CDR1 MNHEY, CDR2 SVGEGT. With 2 bases removed from V and 4 bases from J, the gap between germline ends came to 6 bases. CDR3 residues: CASSYGWYEQYF. The CDR3 bases are TGTGCCAGCAGTTACGGCTGGTACGAGCAGTACTTC.

This clonotype was observed a handful of times. V usage is TRBV14 and J usage is TRBJ1-6; the match to TRBD1 covers 9 bases. CDR1 is SGHDN and CDR2 is FVKESK in the germline V gene. Trimming at V came to 8 bases and at J to 7 bases, leaving 9 bases not matched to a gene. The CDR3 loop spans 15 amino acids. CDR3 DNA: TGTGCCAGCCGGACAGGGGCGACTTTAAATTCACCCCTCCACTTT. This encodes CASRTGATLNSPLHF.

The J gene is TRBJ2-7, the V gene TRBV29-1; D perhaps matches TRBD2 (6 bases). The CDR3 consists of 12 residues. The germline V gene has CDR1 SQVTM and CDR2 ANQGSEA. The V end lost 6 bases, the J end lost 7 bases, and 16 bases lay between the germline ends. DNA for the CDR3: TGCAGCGTGGGAATGACTAGTAGGGAGCAGTACTTC. Protein product: CSVGMTSREQYF.

This clonotype was observed a few times. This rearrangement joins TRBV2 to TRBJ2-7, with unresolved D. Trimming took 7 bases from V and 0 from J, leaving 10 bases between them. Germline loops: CDR1 SNHLY, CDR2 FYNNEI. The CDR3 loop spans 13 amino acids. CDR3 protein: CASKAGLSYEQYF. The CDR3 nucleotides read TGTGCCAGCAAGGCAGGCCTCTCCTACGAGCAGTACTTC.

The table lists this clonotype with many counts. V is TRBV5-1 and J is TRBJ1-5; tentatively, D is TRBD1 (6 bases). The germline V gene has CDR1 SGHRS and CDR2 YFSETQ. The CDR3 contains 14 residues. Trimming removed 0 bases at V and 5 bases at J, with 9 bases between. As DNA, the CDR3 is TGCGCCAGCAGCTTGGGACAGGAGGATCAGCCCCAGCATTTT. Translating gives CASSLGQEDQPQHF.

The genes are TRBV5-5 and TRBJ2-3, with 10 bases fitting TRBD2. With V trimmed by 4 bases and J by 2 bases, 7 bases remained unmatched. Germline CDR1 SGHKS, CDR2 YYEKEE (reference sequence). This CDR3 spans 16 amino acids. CDR3 sequence (DNA): TGTGCCAGCAGCGCCGGACTAGCGGACGTCACAGATACGCAGTATTTT. It encodes CASSAGLADVTDTQYF. Together with reference TRBV5-5 and TRBJ2-3, the CDR3 gives the full variable domain: DAGVTQSPTHLIKTRGQQVTLRCSPISGHKSVSWYQQVLGQGPQFIFQYYEKEERGRGNFPDRFSARQFPNYSSELNVNALLLGDSALYLCASSAGLADVTDTQYFGPGTRLTVL.

This clonotype has at least ten counts. The chain links TRBV5-1 to TRBJ1-4; tentatively, D is TRBD1 (5 bases). V was cut by 0 bases and J by 7 bases, with 13 bases left in between. The CDR3 has 15 amino acids. CDR1 is SGHRS, CDR2 YFSETQ, per germline. The CDR3 loop is CASSLDGTRIEKLFF. The DNA of the CDR3 is TGCGCCAGCAGCTTGGACGGGACCCGGATTGAAAAACTGTTTTTT. Looking up the rest from reference TRBV5-1 and TRBJ1-4 gives the full variable domain: KAGVTQTPRYLIKTRGQQVTLSCSPISGHRSVSWYQQTPGQGLQFLFEYFSETQRNKGNFPGRFSGRQFSNSRSEMNVSTLELGDSALYLCASSLDGTRIEKLFFGSGTQLSVL.

The sample holds many counts of this clonotype. This sequence joins TRBV19 and TRBJ2-2; TRBD2 matches at 9 bases. This CDR3 has 18 residues. Germline V CDR1 and CDR2: LNHDA, SQIVND (reference sequence). With V trimmed by 0 bases and J by 1 base, 6 bases remained unmatched. In DNA form, the CDR3 reads TGTGCCAGTAGTATAGATCGGCTAGCGGGAAAGAACACCGGGGAGCTGTTTTTT. Translation gives CASSIDRLAGKNTGELFF.

This clonotype has a count of ten or more. The V and J genes are TRBV19 and TRBJ2-7, with TRBD1 matching over 7 bases. The CDR3 is 15 amino acids. Trimming cost V 0 bases and J 2 bases; bases outside gene matches: 4. The germline CDR1 and CDR2 sequences are LNHDA and SQIVND (reference sequence). For the CDR3, the DNA is TGTGCCAGTAGTATAGATGAGACAGGGCCCTACGAGCAGTACTTC. This codes for CASSIDETGPYEQYF.

This clonotype showed up many times. The chain has TRBV30 and TRBJ1-1; D not resolved. Trimming took 1 base from V and 0 from J, leaving 9 bases between them. Germline CDR1 is GTSNPN and CDR2 is SVGIG (reference sequence). The CDR3 length is 14 residues. CDR3 loop: CAWSGVKVNTEAFF. The CDR3 bases are TGTGCCTGGAGTGGAGTCAAAGTGAACACTGAAGCTTTCTTT.

The chain carries TRBV19 and TRBJ2-5, with 11 positions matching TRBD2. The CDR3 loop spans 15 amino acids. V lost 4 bases to trimming and J lost 2 bases; unmatched junction nucleotides: 3. Per germline, CDR1 LNHDA and CDR2 SQIVND (reference sequence). The CDR3 nucleotides read TGTGCCAGTAGTACGCGGACTAGCGGGCAAGAGACCCAGTACTTC. Protein: CASSTRTSGQETQYF. The complete variable domain, with remaining parts taken from reference TRBV19 and TRBJ2-5, reads DGGITQSPKYLFRKEGQNVTLSCEQNLNHDAMYWYRQDPGQGLRLIYYSQIVNDFQKGDIAEGYSVSREKKESFPLTVTSAQKNPTAFYLCASSTRTSGQETQYFGPGTRLLVL.

This clonotype was counted at least ten times. CDR3 loop: CASSPTPYRVNSPLHF. The CDR3 DNA is TGTGCCAGCAGCCCGACCCCGTACAGGGTCAATTCACCCCTCCACTTT. The J gene is TRBJ1-6, the V gene TRBV11-2; tentative D call: TRBD1 (6 bases). In germline, CDR1 is SGHAT, CDR2 FQNNGV. Trimming removed 5 bases at V and 7 bases at J, with 18 bases between. The CDR3 has 16 residues.

The V call is TRBV14, the J call TRBJ2-2; no clear D. CDR3 length: 12 residues. Germline V gene sequence: CDR1 SGHDN, CDR2 FVKESK. The germline V and J ends were trimmed by 0 bases and 5 bases, with 1 base remaining between them. The chain's CDR3 is CASSQETGELFF. CDR3 nucleotide sequence: TGTGCCAGCAGCCAAGAGACCGGGGAGCTGTTTTTT.

V is TRBV29-1 and J is TRBJ2-7, with D possibly matching TRBD1 (5 bases). The V and J ends lost 7 bases and 3 bases respectively, with 13 bases between them. Germline values: CDR1 SQVTM, CDR2 ANQGSEA. This CDR3 has 12 residues. The CDR3 DNA reads TGCAGCGCCCAAAAAGACAGCTACGAGCAGTACTTC. Translation: CSAQKDSYEQYF.

The sample holds many counts of this clonotype. The chain couples TRBV12-2 to TRBJ1-1; the D call in the table, TRBD1, was not verified against the DNA. TRBV12-2 is annotated as a pseudogene. This CDR3 contains 16 residues. The CDR3 DNA is TGTGCAAGTCGCTTAGGTGGGGGCGCGGAGAACACTGAAGCTTTCTTT. Protein sequence: CASRLGGGAENTEAFF.

This clonotype showed up many times. The gene calls are TRBV18 and TRBJ1-5; 7 bases match TRBD1. The CDR3 totals 14 residues. Losses at the gene ends were 6 bases for V and 6 bases for J; bases not matched to a gene: 8. The germline V gene has CDR1 KGHSH and CDR2 LQKENI. The CDR3 DNA reads TGTGCCAGCTCGTCCGACAGGGTGGGTCAGCCCCAGCATTTT. This gives the protein CASSSDRVGQPQHF. The full variable domain, rest sourced from reference TRBV18 and TRBJ1-5, is NAGVMQNPRHLVRRRGQEARLRCSPMKGHSHVYWYRQLPEEGLKFMVYLQKENIIDESGMPKERFSAEFPKEGPSILRIQQVVRGDSAAYFCASSSDRVGQPQHFGDGTRLSIL.

This clonotype was detected ten times or more. The chain has TRBV18 and TRBJ1-4, with TRBD1 matching over 9 bases. CDR1 KGHSH and CDR2 LQKENI come from the germline V gene. The V segment lost 6 bases and the J segment 6 bases; nucleotides outside the gene matches: 8. This CDR3 has 15 residues. CDR3 loop: CASSADRGRYEKLFF. The CDR3 nucleotides read TGTGCCAGCTCCGCGGACAGGGGCCGGTATGAAAAACTGTTTTTT.

In this sample, this clonotype turned up many times. V gene TRBV4-2 combines with J gene TRBJ2-4; D might be TRBD1 or TRBD2, each matching 5 bases. Germline CDR1 LGHNA, CDR2 YNFKEQ. V lost 2 bases to trimming and J lost 6 bases, with 14 bases between them. The CDR3 loop spans 15 amino acids. This CDR3 reads CASSQKDTAGNIQYF. The CDR3 DNA follows: TGTGCCAGCAGCCAAAAGGACACGGCGGGAAACATTCAGTACTTC.

The chain combines TRBV7-2 with TRBJ2-5; D is possibly TRBD1 (5 bases). The CDR3 extends over 12 amino acids. Germline V gives CDR1 SGHTA, CDR2 FQGNSA. Trimming took 5 bases from V and 5 from J, leaving 9 bases between them. In DNA form, the CDR3 reads TGTGCCAGCAGCCCAGGGTTCGAGACCCAGTACTTC. It translates to CASSPGFETQYF.

The sample holds many counts of this clonotype. The CDR3, as DNA: TGTGCCAGCAGCTTTGGCGGGGCATTGGAAAAACTGTTTTTT. Amino acids: CASSFGGALEKLFF. The chain uses TRBV5-6 and TRBJ1-4, with D possibly TRBD1 on 5 matching bases. Trimming pared 2 bases from V and 8 bases from J, leaving 13 bases between. Germline V gives CDR1 SGHDT, CDR2 YYEEEE. CDR3 length: 14 amino acids.

This clonotype is labeled medium-sized. The chain joins TRBV18 to TRBJ2-7; TRBD1 matches at 9 bases. With V trimmed by 0 bases and J by 2 bases, 11 bases remained unmatched. CDR1 is KGHSH and CDR2 is LQKENI in the germline V gene. This CDR3 is built from 18 residues. CDR3 coding DNA: TGTGCCAGCTCACCACCCCCCGGGACAGGGATATGGGCCTACGAGCAGTACTTC. It translates to CASSPPPGTGIWAYEQYF.

This clonotype was picked up many times. This rearrangement joins TRBV6-6 to TRBJ2-2; D is ambiguous. Trimming cost V 6 bases and J 2 bases, with 10 bases left between them. The CDR3 runs 14 residues. The germline gives CDR1 MNHNY, CDR2 SVGAGI (reference sequence). DNA of the CDR3: TGTGCCAGCAGCTCACCAGTAAACACCGGGGAGCTGTTTTTT. This codes for CASSSPVNTGELFF.